The 3 T cell receptor beta chains given below trace back to one sample, sequenced in a study of blood T cell repertoires in COVID-19 (dated by TCRdb to about 2020). The library relied on the immunoSEQ multiplex PCR assay. The immuneACCESS repertoire file appears here via TCRdb, limited to in-frame rearrangements. These files lack a portion of the clones; in checked studies, under half of the deficit traces to unresolved V genes, and the cause of the others is not known. Across this sample there are about 130,000 clones, with about 85% seen only once. The ten largest clones capture 9.7% of the sample. Sequencing was performed on peripheral blood. These receptors were obtained from a man in his forties or fifties with active or convalescent COVID-19.

The chain couples TRBV29-1 to TRBJ1-1; TRBD1 agrees at 7 bases. This CDR3 is built from 13 residues. V trimming: 5 bases; J trimming: 1 base; junction bases outside the gene matches: 4. Germline loops: CDR1 SQVTM, CDR2 ANQGSEA. This chain's CDR3 is CSVSRTGNTEAFF. The CDR3 DNA follows: TGCAGCGTTTCCCGGACAGGGAACACTGAAGCTTTCTTT.

The count of this clone is one. V gene TRBV5-1 combines with J gene TRBJ2-2; no firm D call. V was cut by 6 bases and J by 4 bases, with 10 bases left in between. Germline CDR1 SGHRS, CDR2 YFSETQ. The CDR3 consists of 13 residues. CDR3 DNA sequence: TGCGCCAGCACACAGCTGGCCACCGGGGAGCTGTTTTTT. This gives the protein CASTQLATGELFF.

The rearrangement links TRBV5-5 to TRBJ1-2; perhaps TRBD1 as D (5 bases). Trimming stripped 3 bases from V and 8 bases from J, with 17 bases between. CDR1 SGHKS and CDR2 YYEKEE come from the germline V gene (reference sequence). The CDR3 totals 14 residues. CDR3 sequence (DNA): TGTGCCAGCAGCTCCGAAACAGGATCGGTCGGCTACACCTTC. This codes for CASSSETGSVGYTF.